The next 29 T cell receptor beta chains were all read from a single sample in a study of T cells in Graves' hyperthyroidism and ophthalmopathy. Researchers took RNA transcripts and amplified the TCR beta CDR3 regions from them. During a first-round RT-PCR of the TCR CDR3, the HTBI primer set was used. TCRdb re-analysed the multiplex PCR reads in MiXCR, keeping a single row per CDR3 protein. The data contain 690,000 or so distinct CDR3 sequences, over 15% of them singletons. Sequenced: blood. These receptors were taken from a woman aged 45-65 years with Graves' hyperthyroidism that later progressed to Graves' ophthalmopathy.

The table lists this clonotype with many counts. This chain joins TRBV6-1 and TRBJ2-3; 13 bases are a match to TRBD2. Germline V gives CDR1 MNHNS, CDR2 SASEGT. CDR3 length: 17 amino acids. Trimming took 6 bases from V and 0 from J; bases not matched to a gene: 6. CDR3 region: CASRGLAGATSTDTQYF. CDR3 DNA sequence: TGTGCCAGCAGAGGACTAGCGGGGGCCACTAGCACAGATACGCAGTATTTT.

This clonotype was detected only a few times. The V gene is TRBV19, the J gene TRBJ1-1; no definite D call. The CDR3 is made up of 16 amino acids. Trimming removed 3 bases at V and 1 base at J, with 15 bases between. Germline CDR1 LNHDA, CDR2 SQIVND (reference sequence). CDR3 nucleotide sequence: TGTGCCAGTAGTATGCAAGGTGGAGGAACGAACACTGAAGCTTTCTTT. Translation: CASSMQGGGTNTEAFF.

The table lists this clonotype with many counts. The V and J genes are TRBV11-2 and TRBJ2-1; no clear D gene. This CDR3 comprises 13 residues. V gave up 3 bases and J gave up 4 bases, with 7 bases separating them. The germline V gene encodes CDR1 SGHAT and CDR2 FQNNGV. The CDR3 nucleotides are TGTGCCAGCAGCTTCAGCACTTACAATGAGCAGTTCTTC. Its protein product is CASSFSTYNEQFF.

The chain employs TRBV6-9 and TRBJ2-7; the match to TRBD1 covers 9 bases. V gave up 6 bases and J gave up 2 bases; unmatched junction bases: 5. CDR3 length equals 14 residues. Per the germline V gene, CDR1 is MNHGY and CDR2 is SVAAGI. This chain's CDR3 is CASRGTGTPYEQYF. CDR3 sequence (DNA): TGTGCCAGCAGAGGGACAGGGACACCCTACGAGCAGTACTTC.

The rearrangement joins TRBV9 to TRBJ2-1, with D perhaps TRBD2 (5 bases). Trimming took off 4 bases at V and 2 bases at J, with 19 bases between the two ends. The CDR3 is 17 amino acids. CDR1 and CDR2 (germline): SGDLS, YYNGEE. The CDR3 loop is CASSTRLHEATYNEQFF. The CDR3, as DNA: TGTGCCAGCAGCACACGACTACACGAGGCCACCTACAATGAGCAGTTCTTC.

The chain carries TRBV6-5 and TRBJ2-3; D gene unclear. The ends were cut back, 4 bases at V and 3 bases at J, with 11 bases in the middle. The CDR3 is made up of 14 amino acids. Germline V gene sequence: CDR1 MNHEY, CDR2 SVGAGI. The DNA of the CDR3 is TGTGCCAGCAGTTTACCCTTTATGACAGATACGCAGTATTTT. It yields the protein CASSLPFMTDTQYF.

This clonotype was observed at least ten times. This chain connects TRBV6-5 to TRBJ1-1; D is unresolved. Trimming stripped 2 bases from V and 6 bases from J, with 22 bases between. Germline CDR1 is MNHEY and CDR2 is SVGAGI. The CDR3 covers 17 residues. CDR3 amino acids: CASSYQPGFYPRAEAFF. CDR3 nucleotides: TGTGCCAGCAGTTACCAGCCGGGTTTCTACCCAAGGGCTGAAGCTTTCTTT.

The sample holds a few counts of this clonotype. V usage is TRBV4-2 and J usage is TRBJ2-3, with TRBD1 as a possible D gene (6 bases). The CDR3 runs 16 residues. CDR1 and CDR2 (germline): LGHNA, YNFKEQ. The V end was cut by 5 bases, the J end by 0 bases, with 15 bases between. The CDR3 nucleotides read TGTGCCAGCAGCGATGACCGGGACACGAGCACAGATACGCAGTATTTT. Residues: CASSDDRDTSTDTQYF.

This clonotype was observed many times. The rearrangement uses TRBV11-2 and TRBJ1-1; 8 bases agree with TRBD1. The CDR3 totals 16 residues. V gave up 4 bases and J gave up 1 base; unmatched junction bases: 8. Per germline, CDR1 SGHAT and CDR2 FQNNGV. Written as DNA, the CDR3 is TGTGCCAGCAGCTCACCTAGGGACAGGCCGAACACTGAAGCTTTCTTT. Protein sequence: CASSSPRDRPNTEAFF.

This clonotype was picked up many times. V is TRBV18 and J is TRBJ2-5; 9 positions agree with TRBD1. CDR1 and CDR2 from the germline V gene are KGHSH and LQKENI. V was pared by 6 bases and J by 4 bases, with 9 bases of the junction left unmatched. The CDR3 length is 15 residues. The CDR3 here is CASSLDRGQRETQYF. CDR3 coding DNA: TGTGCCAGCTCCCTGGACAGGGGACAACGAGAGACCCAGTACTTC.

This rearrangement joins TRBV29-1 to TRBJ1-1, with D perhaps TRBD1 (5 bases). The germline V gene encodes CDR1 SQVTM and CDR2 ANQGSEA. CDR3 length equals 13 residues. The CDR3 DNA follows: TGCAAGGGTGGAGGGGCGAGGAACACTGAAGCTTTCTTT. It translates to CKGGGARNTEAFF.

Regarding this clonotype: One end of the junction varies from germline; a read error may be responsible. This sequence joins TRBV20-1 and TRBJ1-1; D remains ambiguous. Germline V CDR1 and CDR2: DFQATT, SNEGSKA (reference sequence). This CDR3 region has 12 residues. The CDR3 loop reads CSARLPGLGAFF. CDR3 nucleotide sequence: TGTAGTGCTAGACTACCGGGTCTTGGAGCTTTCTTT.

The V gene is TRBV9, the J gene TRBJ2-5; 7 bases are a match to TRBD1. CDR3 length: 14 amino acids. In germline, CDR1 is SGDLS, CDR2 YYNGEE. V was pared by 4 bases and J by 5 bases, with 8 bases of the junction left unmatched. In DNA, the CDR3 is TGTGCCAGCAGCCCCGGACAGGTCGGGGAGACCCAGTACTTC. Translated, it gives CASSPGQVGETQYF.

This clonotype was seen ten or more times. V usage is TRBV3-1 and J usage is TRBJ1-2; D is uncertain. Germline CDR1 and CDR2: LGHDT and YNNKEL (reference sequence). The CDR3 loop spans 12 amino acids. Trimming removed 3 bases at V and 7 bases at J, with 9 bases between. As DNA, the CDR3 is TGTGCCAGCAGCCAGGCGACCGGTGGCTACACCTTC. Translating it yields CASSQATGGYTF. Looking up the rest from reference TRBV3-1 and TRBJ1-2 gives the full variable domain: DTAVSQTPKYLVTQMGNDKSIKCEQNLGHDTMYWYKQDSKKFLKIMFSYNNKELIINETVPNRFSPKSPDKAHLNLHINSLELGDSAVYFCASSQATGGYTFGSGTRLTVV.

This clonotype was counted between two and nine times. The rearrangement uses TRBV9 and TRBJ2-1; D is perhaps TRBD2 (7 bases). Germline CDR1 reads SGDLS; CDR2 reads YYNGEE. V dropped 0 bases and J dropped 6 bases, with 13 bases sitting between them. CDR3 length equals 15 residues. The CDR3 region has the DNA TGTGCCAGCAGCGTAGGGGGGGGCGAGGGCAATGAGCAGTTCTTC. Its protein is CASSVGGGEGNEQFF. The entire variable domain, with the rest obtained from reference TRBV9 and TRBJ2-1, is as follows: DSGVTQTPKHLITATGQRVTLRCSPRSGDLSVYWYQQSLDQGLQFLIQYYNGEERAKGNILERFSAQQFPDLHSELNLSSLELGDSALYFCASSVGGGEGNEQFFGPGTRLTVL.

This clonotype was picked up many times. The V gene is TRBV3-1, the J gene TRBJ2-2; TRBD2 matches at 11 bases. The germline V gene has CDR1 LGHDT and CDR2 YNNKEL (reference sequence). This CDR3 is built from 17 residues. V shed 4 bases and J 4 bases; nucleotides not matched to a gene: 8. CDR3 DNA sequence: TGTGCCAGCAGCCCGCTTAGCGGGGGGGCGGTCACCGGGGAGCTGTTTTTT. Residues: CASSPLSGGAVTGELFF.

This clonotype was detected only once. This chain joins TRBV5-6 and TRBJ2-7; TRBD2 matches at 8 bases. V was clipped by 4 bases and J by 6 bases; unmatched bases: 6. The germline gives CDR1 SGHDT, CDR2 YYEEEE. CDR3 length: 13 residues. The CDR3, as DNA: TGTGCCAGCAGCCCGCGGGGGGTCGGCGAGCAGTACTTC. It specifies CASSPRGVGEQYF.

The genes are TRBV6-2 or TRBV6-3 and TRBJ2-7; TRBD1 agrees at 8 bases. The CDR3 loop spans 14 amino acids. CDR1 and CDR2 (germline): MNHEY, SVGEGT. J gave up 3 bases and V 6 bases, and 7 bases lay outside the gene matches. The CDR3 loop is CASRLGTGGYEQYF. DNA of the CDR3: TGTGCCAGCAGACTTGGGACAGGCGGCTACGAGCAGTACTTC.

This clonotype was seen more than once but under ten times. This chain connects TRBV2 to TRBJ1-4; a weak D match, TRBD1 (6 bases). The CDR3 runs 14 residues. The germline gives CDR1 SNHLY, CDR2 FYNNEI. The germline V and J ends were trimmed by 10 bases and 0 bases, with 12 bases remaining between them. The CDR3, as DNA: TGTGCCATCTACCAGGGGTCAACTAATGAAAAACTGTTTTTT. It translates to CAIYQGSTNEKLFF.

This clonotype was found a few times. The CDR3 DNA reads TGTGCCAGCAGCCGACGACAGACAGGGGACACTGAAGCTTTCTTT. It encodes CASSRRQTGDTEAFF. This sequence joins TRBV13 and TRBJ1-1; 8 positions match TRBD1. The germline V gene has CDR1 PRHDT and CDR2 FYEKMQ (reference sequence). The trim removed 5 bases at V and 3 bases at J, leaving 8 bases unmatched. This CDR3 comprises 15 residues.

This clonotype was observed at least ten times. The CDR3 bases are TGTGCCAGCAGTCTACAGGGGTTTCAGCCCCAGCATTTT. Its translation is CASSLQGFQPQHF. The V call is TRBV2, the J call TRBJ1-5; 7 bases are a match to TRBD1. The CDR3 has 13 amino acids. CDR1 and CDR2 (germline): SNHLY, FYNNEI. Trimming cost V 5 bases and J 6 bases; bases outside gene matches: 4.

This clonotype was counted a few times. The DNA for the CDR3 is TGTGCCACCGGGGCGGGGGAGCTGTTTTTT. This translates into CATGAGELFF. The V call is TRBV6-1, the J call TRBJ2-2; TRBD1 or TRBD2 may be the D gene (5 bases each). V was pared by 10 bases and J by 8 bases, with 8 bases between. The CDR3 runs 10 residues. Germline CDR1 reads MNHNS; CDR2 reads SASEGT.

The rearrangement uses TRBV5-4 and TRBJ2-2; perhaps D is TRBD1 or TRBD2 (5 bases each). Germline loops: CDR1 SGHNT, CDR2 YYREEE (reference sequence). The CDR3 extends over 14 amino acids. Trimming cost V 4 bases and J 7 bases, with 14 bases left between them. CDR3 sequence (DNA): TGTGCCAGCAGCGGAGGAGACAGACGCGGGGAGCTGTTTTTT. This gives the protein CASSGGDRRGELFF.

DNA of the CDR3: TGCAGCGTACAAAGCCCGGAAAAGGGAAGCCCCTACGAGCAGTACTTC. It codes for CSVQSPEKGSPYEQYF. The rearrangement links TRBV29-1 to TRBJ2-7; D is undetermined. The germline V gene has CDR1 SQVTM and CDR2 ANQGSEA. The CDR3 consists of 16 residues. Trimming stripped 6 bases from V and 2 bases from J, with 23 bases between.

This clonotype came up many times. The chain has TRBV12-3 or TRBV12-4 and TRBJ1-1; D is uncertain. There are 14 residues in the CDR3. The V end lost 7 bases, the J end lost 5 bases, and 17 bases lay between the germline ends. The CDR3 coding sequence is TGTGCCAGCACCTCGGACTACCGGCGAACTGAAGCTTTCTTT. Translated, it gives CASTSDYRRTEAFF.

J is TRBJ1-6 and V is TRBV20-1, with 9 positions matching TRBD1. Germline CDR1 is DFQATT and CDR2 is SNEGSKA (reference sequence). J gave up 0 bases and V 3 bases, and 12 bases lay outside the gene matches. This CDR3 region has 19 residues. The CDR3 DNA sequence: TGCAGTGCTAGTCGTGTCGGGACAGGGAAAAGCTCCTATAATTCACCCCTCCACTTT. Translation: CSASRVGTGKSSYNSPLHF.

This clonotype has ten or more counts. The chain has TRBV7-6 and TRBJ2-3; D may be TRBD1 or TRBD2 (5 bases each). With 2 bases removed from V and 3 bases from J, the gap between germline ends came to 18 bases. This CDR3 spans 17 amino acids. Per germline, CDR1 SGHVS and CDR2 FNYEAQ. The DNA for the CDR3 is TGTGCCAGCAGCTTACAACTCGGGACGCCCCGAACAGATACGCAGTATTTT. Protein: CASSLQLGTPRTDTQYF. Looking up the rest from reference TRBV7-6 and TRBJ2-3 gives the full variable domain: GAGVSQSPRYKVTKRGQDVALRCDPISGHVSLYWYRQALGQGPEFLTYFNYEAQQDKSGLPNDRFSAERPEGSISTLTIQRTEQRDSAMYRCASSLQLGTPRTDTQYFGPGTRLTVL.

There are a few counts of this clonotype. This chain uses TRBV7-2 with TRBJ1-2; D may be TRBD1 (6 bases). Germline V gives CDR1 SGHTA, CDR2 FQGNSA. With 1 base removed from V and 4 bases from J, the gap between germline ends came to 13 bases. CDR3 length: 15 residues. As DNA, the CDR3 is TGTGCCAGCAGCTTAGTGGGGGGGCGAGGCTATGGCTACACCTTC. As protein: CASSLVGGRGYGYTF.

This clonotype was seen more than once but under ten times. The genes are TRBV5-1 and TRBJ2-1; 11 bases are shared with TRBD2. Germline V CDR1 and CDR2: SGHRS, YFSETQ. The CDR3 contains 15 residues. The ends lost 0 bases at V and 9 bases at J; junction bases unmatched: 5. DNA for the CDR3: TGCGCCAGCAGCTTGGAGCCGGGGACTAGCGGTGAGCAGTTCTTC. Protein product: CASSLEPGTSGEQFF.